The rows below give T cell receptor beta chains drawn from one sample of a study of blood T cell repertoires in COVID-19. TCRdb's copy holds only in-frame clones and misses some; the assay was immunoSEQ multiplex PCR. The sample shows 110,000 or so clones, 80% to 90% of them seen only once. Sequenced material: peripheral blood. The receptor set was obtained from a woman in her 50s with acute or convalescent COVID-19. Each CDR3 is given without its conserved first and last residue.

length: 13
V: TRBV5-4
J: TRBJ2-5
CDR3: ASRGGPDYKETQY

length: 12
V: TRBV2
J: TRBJ2-3
CDR3: ASRRTSGTYTQY

length: 12
V: TRBV7-9
J: TRBJ2-5
CDR3: ASSLVRGGETQY

length: 13
V: TRBV7-8
J: TRBJ1-5
CDR3: ASSFSGPSNQPQH

length: 15
V: TRBV5-6
J: TRBJ1-6
CDR3: ASSLGAGINYNSPLH

length: 10
V: TRBV12-3/TRBV12-4
J: TRBJ2-7
CDR3: ASSLQGDEQY

length: 12
V: TRBV24-1
J: TRBJ2-5
CDR3: ATSEIGGGETQY

length: 9
V: TRBV29-1
J: TRBJ1-2
CDR3: SVGAGDGYT

length: 12
V: TRBV7-8
J: TRBJ1-3
CDR3: ASSQGGAGNTIY

length: 14
V: TRBV19
J: TRBJ1-5
CDR3: ASSITDFYSNQPQH

length: 9
V: TRBV3-1/TRBV3-2
J: TRBJ2-5
CDR3: ASSQEQGPY

length: 10
V: TRBV7-9
J: TRBJ2-2
CDR3: ASSWATGELF

length: 6
V: TRBV10-3
J: TRBJ1-1
CDR3: AGAEAF

length: 11
V: TRBV12-5
J: TRBJ1-1
CDR3: ASKGQGLGEAF

length: 15
V: TRBV27
J: TRBJ2-5
CDR3: ASSFSQSTGVQETQY

length: 11
V: TRBV18
J: TRBJ2-1
CDR3: ASSPRGSNEQF

length: 12
V: TRBV28
J: TRBJ1-4
CDR3: ASSLDRGREKLF

length: 11
V: TRBV18
J: TRBJ2-1
CDR3: ASSLEGRSEQF

length: 12
V: TRBV4-1
J: TRBJ2-1
CDR3: ASSYRGTDAEQF

length: 14
V: TRBV7-8
J: TRBJ1-1
CDR3: ASSLAIGTLATEAF

length: 13
V: TRBV9
J: TRBJ2-3
CDR3: ASSVGGLRSDTQY

length: 13
V: TRBV19
J: TRBJ1-2
CDR3: ASSKTRQGGHGYT

length: 14
V: TRBV7-9
J: TRBJ1-2
CDR3: ASSSAPSGGYYGYT

length: 14
V: TRBV7-9
J: TRBJ1-4
CDR3: ASSSRDRGPNEKLF

length: 13
V: TRBV7-9
J: TRBJ2-7
CDR3: ASSLEGVRSYEQY